This TCR beta chain was profiled in a study of control samples from healthy donors and cancer patients. CDR1 MNHEY and CDR2 SMNVEV come from the germline V gene (reference sequence). V was shortened by 11 bases and J by 8 bases, with 15 bases between the two germline ends. This CDR3 is built from 11 residues. Assay used: immunoSEQ multiplex PCR; TCRdb lists only in-frame clones, some missing. Of a few hundred thousand clones listed, around 90% are singletons. The chain uses TRBV27 and TRBJ1-2; a possible D gene is TRBD1 (6 bases). The clonotype was recovered from a middle-aged man with head and neck cancer. The source material was PBMCs. The CDR3 sequence is CAAGEGGGYTF. The CDR3 DNA sequence: TGTGCCGCGGGAGAGGGGGGAGGCTACACCTTC.